Reported below is one T cell receptor beta chain. Under the authors' procedure: Reference gene primer amplification gave nucleated cell count estimates. The repertoire was sequenced with immunoSEQ multiplex PCR; TCRdb's copy has only in-frame clones and lacks some. V and J calls and clone size are given by that table; D and trimming were obtained from the DNA. The table includes under 85,000 clones, around 83% detected once. This sample was taken from a study of blood T cell repertoires in COVID-19. This receptor was identified in a man aged 25-40 years with COVID-19, enrolled during active disease. The sample consisted of peripheral blood.

In DNA, the CDR3 is TGTGCCAGCAGTGACGCCGACAGGGGTTCAACTAATGAAAAACTGTTTTTT. Translation: CASSDADRGSTNEKLFF. The chain joins TRBV2 to TRBJ1-4, with 8 bases that match TRBD1. Per the germline V gene, CDR1 is SNHLY and CDR2 is FYNNEI. There are 17 residues in the CDR3. After removal of 3 bases from V and 0 bases from J, the junction contained 6 bases not matched to a gene.